This record concerns one T cell receptor beta chain sequence. This table comes from immunoSEQ multiplex PCR, and its TCRdb copy is limited to in-frame clones, with some not included. The sample lists 120,000 to 150,000 clones, approximately 80% occurring once. V shed 3 bases and J shed 0 bases, with 11 bases lying between them. CDR3 length: 15 residues. Germline-derived CDR1 and CDR2 are MNHEY and SVGAGI. This specimen comes from a study of blood T cell repertoires in COVID-19. Specimen: peripheral blood. The receptor's source is a woman over 75 in a cohort sampled during active or convalescent COVID-19. The rearrangement uses TRBV6-5 and TRBJ1-2; maybe TRBD1 (6 bases). CDR3 nucleotides: TGTGCCAGCAGTTATAAGGACAGCCCTAACTATGGCTACACCTTC. Protein product: CASSYKDSPNYGYTF.